The rows below give T cell receptor beta chains drawn from one sample of a study of blood T cell repertoires in COVID-19. Only in-frame clones appear in the TCRdb table, and some are missing; sequencing was by immunoSEQ multiplex PCR. In the table there are about 42,000 clones, 60% to 80% of which are singletons. The sequenced material came from peripheral blood. All receptors derive from a woman older than 75 with acute or convalescent COVID-19. CDR3s leave out the opening cysteine and the closing phenylalanine or tryptophan. A D gene is named only where the DNA matches it firmly.

J | D | V | CDR3
TRBJ1-4 | . | TRBV15 | ATSRGQVSTNEKLF
TRBJ1-2 | . | TRBV3-1/TRBV3-2 | ASSQEGYSYGYT
TRBJ2-1 | TRBD2 | TRBV5-1 | ASSLAQLAGGGNEQF
TRBJ2-7 | . | TRBV3-1/TRBV3-2 | ASSQSLAGEQY
TRBJ2-1 | . | TRBV11-3 | ASSLGEGNEQF
TRBJ2-1 | TRBD2 | TRBV29-1 | SARTSGDYNEQF
TRBJ1-2 | . | TRBV6-4 | ASSQQGSGGYT
TRBJ1-1 | . | TRBV19 | ASSMAPRIEAF
TRBJ2-5 | . | TRBV7-9 | ASSFYRDGETQY
TRBJ1-2 | . | TRBV30 | AFESLTRINYGYT
TRBJ1-2 | . | TRBV7-2 | ASSSTPKGWDYGYT
TRBJ2-2 | TRBD2 | TRBV7-8 | ASSPQRLAGGYTGELF
TRBJ2-1 | TRBD1 | TRBV29-1 | SVGTGANEQF
TRBJ1-3 | TRBD1 | TRBV5-1 | ASSLWTGVSGNTIY
TRBJ2-7 | TRBD2 | TRBV10-3 | AIRTSGYEQY
TRBJ2-7 | TRBD2 | TRBV5-6 | ASSWSGLAYEQY
TRBJ2-5 | . | TRBV20-1 | SAQQETQY
TRBJ1-3 | TRBD1 | TRBV11-2 | ASSSQGPGNTIY
TRBJ2-1 | TRBD2 | TRBV10-3 | ASNPRLAGVNEQF
TRBJ2-1 | TRBD2 | TRBV7-3 | ASTVGGLAGNNEQF
TRBJ1-5 | . | TRBV7-9 | ASSLDLQGLGWQPQH
TRBJ2-1 | TRBD2 | TRBV5-1 | ASSFTSDPYNEQF
TRBJ1-5 | TRBD1 | TRBV28 | ASTTQGQGDQPQH
TRBJ1-1 | TRBD1 | TRBV27 | ASSRGTGRLNTEAF
TRBJ1-5 | . | TRBV6-2/TRBV6-3 | ASSYGPVNQPQH
TRBJ2-7 | TRBD2 | TRBV25-1 | ASSDEDGRYEQY
TRBJ1-2 | . | TRBV27 | ASSPQGRYGYT
TRBJ1-3 | . | TRBV7-2 | ASSSRRDFSGNTIY
TRBJ2-1 | . | TRBV3-1/TRBV3-2 | ASSQDERSYNEQF
TRBJ2-1 | TRBD2 | TRBV10-3 | AISEPRGVLAGGGEQF
TRBJ1-6 | . | TRBV12-3/TRBV12-4 | ASATEPNSPLH
TRBJ1-6 | . | TRBV5-1 | ASSLGTPGSSYNSPLH
TRBJ2-7 | . | TRBV2 | ATVGQGTYEQY
TRBJ2-7 | TRBD2 | TRBV6-2/TRBV6-3 | ASSGTSGHYEQY
TRBJ2-7 | TRBD2 | TRBV6-6 | ASLPSGSSYEQY
TRBJ2-7 | . | TRBV10-3 | AISESFSTAYEQY
TRBJ2-2 | . | TRBV5-1 | ASSLERAGELF
TRBJ1-2 | . | TRBV12-3/TRBV12-4 | ASSSYKNYGYT
TRBJ2-2 | TRBD2 | TRBV3-1/TRBV3-2 | ASSLSGRNTGELF
TRBJ1-6 | TRBD1 | TRBV2 | ASTWTGNSPLH
TRBJ1-5 | . | TRBV7-9 | ASSLGSGNQPQH
TRBJ2-3 | TRBD2 | TRBV6-4 | ASSDSPSGSQADTQY
TRBJ1-1 | . | TRBV29-1 | SVKTVNTEAF
TRBJ1-2 | . | TRBV5-6 | ASTQGHGYT
TRBJ2-7 | . | TRBV27 | ASSTYGRGHEQY